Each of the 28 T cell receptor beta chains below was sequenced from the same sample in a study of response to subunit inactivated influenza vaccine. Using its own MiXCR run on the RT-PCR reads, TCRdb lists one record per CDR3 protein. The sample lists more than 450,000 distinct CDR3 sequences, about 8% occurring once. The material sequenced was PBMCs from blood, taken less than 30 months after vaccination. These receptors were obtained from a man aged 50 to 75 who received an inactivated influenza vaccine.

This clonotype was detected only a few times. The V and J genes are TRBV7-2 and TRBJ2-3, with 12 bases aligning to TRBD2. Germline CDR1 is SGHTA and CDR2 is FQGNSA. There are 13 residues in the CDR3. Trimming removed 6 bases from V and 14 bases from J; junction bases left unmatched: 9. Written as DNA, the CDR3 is TGTGCCAGCAGTCCTCTAGCGGGGGGGCCTTTGTATTTT. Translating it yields CASSPLAGGPLYF.

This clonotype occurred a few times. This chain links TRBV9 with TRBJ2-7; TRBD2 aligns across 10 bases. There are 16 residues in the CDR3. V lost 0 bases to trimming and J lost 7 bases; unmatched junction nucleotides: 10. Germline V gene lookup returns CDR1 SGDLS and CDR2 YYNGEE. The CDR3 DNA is TGTGCCAGCAGCGTAGGGGGGAGCGGGGGGGTCAAGGAGCAGTACTTC. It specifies CASSVGGSGGVKEQYF.

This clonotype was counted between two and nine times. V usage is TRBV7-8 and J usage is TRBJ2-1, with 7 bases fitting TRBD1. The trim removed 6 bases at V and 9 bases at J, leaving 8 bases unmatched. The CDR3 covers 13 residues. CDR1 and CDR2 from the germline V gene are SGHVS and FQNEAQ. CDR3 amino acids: CASSYYRGSEQFF. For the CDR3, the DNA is TGTGCCAGCAGTTACTACAGGGGCAGTGAGCAGTTCTTC.

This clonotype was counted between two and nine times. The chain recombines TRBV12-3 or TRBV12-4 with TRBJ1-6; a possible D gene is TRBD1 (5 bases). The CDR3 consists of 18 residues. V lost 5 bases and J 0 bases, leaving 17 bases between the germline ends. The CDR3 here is CASSPPPGPSSYNSPLHF. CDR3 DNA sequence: TGTGCCAGCAGTCCCCCGCCAGGGCCGAGCTCCTATAATTCACCCCTCCACTTT.

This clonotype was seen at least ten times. The CDR3 region has the DNA TGTGCCAGCCGCGCTCAGAGCCCAGATACGCAGTATTTT. Its protein product is CASRAQSPDTQYF. The gene calls are TRBV28 and TRBJ2-3; D unclear. This CDR3 contains 13 residues. The germline V gene encodes CDR1 MDHEN and CDR2 SYDVKM. Trimming removed 8 bases at V and 4 bases at J, with 13 bases between.

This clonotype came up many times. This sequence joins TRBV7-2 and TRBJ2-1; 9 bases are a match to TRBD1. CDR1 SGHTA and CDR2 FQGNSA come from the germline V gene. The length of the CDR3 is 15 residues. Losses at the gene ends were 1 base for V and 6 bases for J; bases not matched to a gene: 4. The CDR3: CASSLDRGLGNEQFF. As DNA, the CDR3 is TGTGCCAGCAGCTTAGACAGGGGGCTCGGCAATGAGCAGTTCTTC.

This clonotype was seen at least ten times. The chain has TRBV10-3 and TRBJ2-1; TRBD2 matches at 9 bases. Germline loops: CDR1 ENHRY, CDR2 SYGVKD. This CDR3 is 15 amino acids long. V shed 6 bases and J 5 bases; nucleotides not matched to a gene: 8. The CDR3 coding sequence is TGTGCCATCAGGCAAATAGCGGGAGTCGACAATGAGCAGTTCTTC. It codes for CAIRQIAGVDNEQFF.

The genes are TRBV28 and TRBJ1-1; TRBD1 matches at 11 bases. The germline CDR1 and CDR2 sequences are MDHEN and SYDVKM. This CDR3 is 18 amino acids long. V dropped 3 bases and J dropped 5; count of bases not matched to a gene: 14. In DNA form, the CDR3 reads TGTGCCAGCAGTTTCCTTGGACAGGGGGCTATTAGGGGGACTGAAGCTTTCTTT. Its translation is CASSFLGQGAIRGTEAFF.

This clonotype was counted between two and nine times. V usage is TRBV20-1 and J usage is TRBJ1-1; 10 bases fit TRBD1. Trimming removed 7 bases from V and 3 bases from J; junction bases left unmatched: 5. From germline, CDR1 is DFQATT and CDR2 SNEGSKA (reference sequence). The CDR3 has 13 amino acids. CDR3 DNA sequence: TGCAGTGGCCCGGACAGGGGGTACACTGAAGCTTTCTTT. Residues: CSGPDRGYTEAFF.

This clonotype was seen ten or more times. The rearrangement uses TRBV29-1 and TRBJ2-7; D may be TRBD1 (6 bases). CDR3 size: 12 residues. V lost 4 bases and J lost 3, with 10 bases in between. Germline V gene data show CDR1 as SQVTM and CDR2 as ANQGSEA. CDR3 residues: CSVGDTIYEQYF. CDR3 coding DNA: TGCAGCGTTGGGGACACCATCTACGAGCAGTACTTC.

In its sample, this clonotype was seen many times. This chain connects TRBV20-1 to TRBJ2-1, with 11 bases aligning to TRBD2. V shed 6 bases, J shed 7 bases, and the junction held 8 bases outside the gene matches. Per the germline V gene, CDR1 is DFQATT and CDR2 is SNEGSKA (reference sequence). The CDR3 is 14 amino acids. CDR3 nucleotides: TGCAGTGCCGCCTTAGCGGGGGGGCGGAATGAGCAGTTCTTC. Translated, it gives CSAALAGGRNEQFF.

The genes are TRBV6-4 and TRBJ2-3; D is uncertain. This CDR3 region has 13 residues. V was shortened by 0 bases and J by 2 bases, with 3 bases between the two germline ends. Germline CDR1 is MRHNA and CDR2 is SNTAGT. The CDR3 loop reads CASSDSYTDTQYF. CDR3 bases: TGTGCCAGCAGTGACTCCTACACAGATACGCAGTATTTT.

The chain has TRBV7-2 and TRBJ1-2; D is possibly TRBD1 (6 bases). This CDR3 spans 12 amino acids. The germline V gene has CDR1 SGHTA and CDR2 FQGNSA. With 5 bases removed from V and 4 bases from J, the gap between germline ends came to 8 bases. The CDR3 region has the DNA TGTGCCAGCAGCAACAGGGTCTATGGCTACACCTTC. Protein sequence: CASSNRVYGYTF.

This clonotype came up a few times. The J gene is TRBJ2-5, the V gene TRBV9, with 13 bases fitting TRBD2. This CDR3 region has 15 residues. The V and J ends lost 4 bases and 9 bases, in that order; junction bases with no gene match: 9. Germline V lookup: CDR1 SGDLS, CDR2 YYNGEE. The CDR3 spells CASSPRTSGSGAQYF. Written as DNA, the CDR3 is TGTGCCAGCAGCCCTCGGACTAGCGGGAGCGGGGCCCAGTACTTC.

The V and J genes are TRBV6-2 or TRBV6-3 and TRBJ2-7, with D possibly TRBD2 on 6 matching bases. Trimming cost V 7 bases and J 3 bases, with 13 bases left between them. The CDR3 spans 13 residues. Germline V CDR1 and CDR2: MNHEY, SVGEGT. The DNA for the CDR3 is TGTGCCAGCAAAACTAGCTCTAACTACGAGCAGTACTTC. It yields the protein CASKTSSNYEQYF.

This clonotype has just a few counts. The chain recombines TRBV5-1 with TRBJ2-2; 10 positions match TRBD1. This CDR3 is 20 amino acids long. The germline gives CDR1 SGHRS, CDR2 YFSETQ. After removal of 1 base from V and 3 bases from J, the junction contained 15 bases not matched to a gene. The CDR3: CASSLPLHLTGGKDTGELFF. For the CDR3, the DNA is TGCGCCAGCAGCTTGCCCCTTCACTTGACAGGGGGCAAGGACACCGGGGAGCTGTTTTTT. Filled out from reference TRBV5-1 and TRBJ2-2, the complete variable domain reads KAGVTQTPRYLIKTRGQQVTLSCSPISGHRSVSWYQQTPGQGLQFLFEYFSETQRNKGNFPGRFSGRQFSNSRSEMNVSTLELGDSALYLCASSLPLHLTGGKDTGELFFGEGSRLTVL.

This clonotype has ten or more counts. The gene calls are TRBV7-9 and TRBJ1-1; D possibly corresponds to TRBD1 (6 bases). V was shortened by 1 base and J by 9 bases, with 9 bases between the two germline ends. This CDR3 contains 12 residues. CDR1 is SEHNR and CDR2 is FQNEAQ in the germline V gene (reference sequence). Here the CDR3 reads CASSLGTGQAFF. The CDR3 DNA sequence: TGTGCCAGCAGCTTAGGTACAGGGCAAGCTTTCTTT. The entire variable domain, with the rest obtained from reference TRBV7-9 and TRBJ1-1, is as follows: DTGVSQNPRHKITKRGQNVTFRCDPISEHNRLYWYRQTLGQGPEFLTYFQNEAQLEKSRLLSDRFSAERPKGSFSTLEIQRTEQGDSAMYLCASSLGTGQAFFGQGTRLTVV.

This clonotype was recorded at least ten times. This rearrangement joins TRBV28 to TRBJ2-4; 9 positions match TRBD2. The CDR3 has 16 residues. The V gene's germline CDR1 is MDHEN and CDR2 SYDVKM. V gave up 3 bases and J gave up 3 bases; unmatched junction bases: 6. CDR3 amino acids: CASSFPLAGLKNIQYF. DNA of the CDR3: TGTGCCAGCAGTTTTCCCCTAGCGGGACTCAAAAACATTCAGTACTTC.

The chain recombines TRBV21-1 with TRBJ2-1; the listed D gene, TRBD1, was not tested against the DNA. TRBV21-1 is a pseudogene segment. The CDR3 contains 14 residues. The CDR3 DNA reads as TGTGCCAGCCCACTCCACCCCCATTACAATGAGCAGTTCTTC. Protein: CASPLHPHYNEQFF.

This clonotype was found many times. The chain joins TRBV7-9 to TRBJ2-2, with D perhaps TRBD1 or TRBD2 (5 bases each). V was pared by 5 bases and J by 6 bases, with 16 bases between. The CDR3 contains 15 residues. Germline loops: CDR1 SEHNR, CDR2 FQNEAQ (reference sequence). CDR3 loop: CASSPRRRGPGELFF. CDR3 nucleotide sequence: TGTGCCAGCAGCCCCCGTCGACGGGGACCCGGGGAGCTGTTTTTT.

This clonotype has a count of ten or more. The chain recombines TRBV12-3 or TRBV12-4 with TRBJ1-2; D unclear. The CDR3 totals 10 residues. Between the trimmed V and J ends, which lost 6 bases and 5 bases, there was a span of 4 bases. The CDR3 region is CASRGYGYTF. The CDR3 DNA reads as TGTGCCAGCAGGGGGTATGGCTACACCTTC.

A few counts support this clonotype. The CDR3 region has the DNA TGCGCCAGCAGCTGGGAGAGGGGCCAAGAGACCCAGTACTTC. It yields the protein CASSWERGQETQYF. This chain uses TRBV5-1 with TRBJ2-5; the D call may be TRBD1 or TRBD2 (5 bases each). V was pared by 3 bases and J by 1 base, with 10 bases between. The CDR3 consists of 14 residues. The germline CDR1 and CDR2 sequences are SGHRS and YFSETQ.

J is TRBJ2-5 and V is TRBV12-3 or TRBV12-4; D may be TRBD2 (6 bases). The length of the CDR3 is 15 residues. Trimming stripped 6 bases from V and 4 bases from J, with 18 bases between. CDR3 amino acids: CASSWRDSLTETQYF. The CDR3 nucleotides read TGTGCCAGCAGCTGGCGGGACTCCCTGACAGAGACCCAGTACTTC.

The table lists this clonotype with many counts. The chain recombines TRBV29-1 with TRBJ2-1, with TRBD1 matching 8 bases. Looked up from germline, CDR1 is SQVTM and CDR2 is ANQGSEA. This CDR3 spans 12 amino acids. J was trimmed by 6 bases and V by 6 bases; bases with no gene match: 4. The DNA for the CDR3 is TGCAGCGTCATAGACAGGGGCAATGAGCAGTTCTTC. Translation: CSVIDRGNEQFF.

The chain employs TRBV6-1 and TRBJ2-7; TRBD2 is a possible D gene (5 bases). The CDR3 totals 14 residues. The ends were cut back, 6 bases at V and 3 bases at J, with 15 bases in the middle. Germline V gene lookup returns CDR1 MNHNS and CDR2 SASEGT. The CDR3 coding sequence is TGTGCCAGCAGGACCGGGGAGTCATACTACGAGCAGTACTTC. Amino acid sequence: CASRTGESYYEQYF.

CDR3 coding DNA: TGCAGCGTTGAAGATCCGGGAGTAAGGGAAAAACTGTTTTTT. Protein: CSVEDPGVREKLFF. This chain links TRBV29-1 with TRBJ1-4; D unresolved. Trimming removed 0 bases from V and 8 bases from J, with 13 bases in between. The CDR3 covers 14 residues. Germline CDR1 and CDR2: SQVTM and ANQGSEA.

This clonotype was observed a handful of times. The CDR3 spells CASSKDSRVRGNTIYF. The CDR3 DNA sequence: TGTGCCAGCAGTAAGGACAGTAGGGTCCGGGGAAACACCATATATTTT. The genes are TRBV12-3 or TRBV12-4 and TRBJ1-3; weak D call: TRBD1 (6 bases). The CDR3 has 16 residues. Trimming removed 5 bases from V and 4 bases from J, with 18 bases in between.

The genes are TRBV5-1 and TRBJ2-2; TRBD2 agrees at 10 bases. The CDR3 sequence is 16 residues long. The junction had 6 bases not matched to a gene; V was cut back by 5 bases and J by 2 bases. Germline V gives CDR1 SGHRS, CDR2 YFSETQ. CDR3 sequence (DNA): TGCGCCAGCAGATTGCTAGCGGGGGCCAACACCGGGGAGCTGTTTTTT. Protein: CASRLLAGANTGELFF.